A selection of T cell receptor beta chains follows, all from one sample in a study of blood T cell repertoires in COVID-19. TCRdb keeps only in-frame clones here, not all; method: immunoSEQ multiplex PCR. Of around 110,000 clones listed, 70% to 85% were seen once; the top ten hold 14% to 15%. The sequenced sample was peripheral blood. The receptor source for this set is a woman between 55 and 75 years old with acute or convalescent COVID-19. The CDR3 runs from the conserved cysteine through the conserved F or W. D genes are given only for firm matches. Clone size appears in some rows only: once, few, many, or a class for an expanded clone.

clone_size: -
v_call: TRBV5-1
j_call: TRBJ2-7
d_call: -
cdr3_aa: CASSLAQPSYEQYF
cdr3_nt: TGCGCCAGCAGCTTGGCACAGCCATCCTACGAGCAGTACTTC

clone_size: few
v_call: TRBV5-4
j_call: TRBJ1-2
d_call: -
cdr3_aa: CASRTDRYYGYTF
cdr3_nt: TGTGCCAGCAGGACTGACAGATACTATGGCTACACCTTC

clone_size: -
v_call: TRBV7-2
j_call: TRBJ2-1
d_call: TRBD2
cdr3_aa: CASSWAGGANYNEQFF
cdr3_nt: TGTGCCAGCAGCTGGGCCGGGGGGGCCAATTACAATGAGCAGTTCTTC

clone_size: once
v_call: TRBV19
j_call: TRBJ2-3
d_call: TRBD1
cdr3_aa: CASSIDLKTGTGVLTDTQYF
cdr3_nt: TGTGCCAGTAGTATAGATTTAAAAACCGGGACAGGGGTCCTCACAGATACGCAGTATTTT

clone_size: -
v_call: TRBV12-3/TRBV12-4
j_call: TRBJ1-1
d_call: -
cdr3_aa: CASRFAGEAFF
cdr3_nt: TGTGCCAGCAGGTTTGCAGGGGAAGCTTTCTTT

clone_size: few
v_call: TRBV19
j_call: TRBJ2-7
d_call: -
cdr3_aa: CASKRQQDSYEQYF
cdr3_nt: TGTGCCAGCAAACGGCAGCAGGACTCCTACGAGCAGTACTTC

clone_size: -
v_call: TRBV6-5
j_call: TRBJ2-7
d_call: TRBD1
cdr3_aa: CASSPRQGGSYEQYF
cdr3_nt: TGTGCCAGCAGTCCCCGACAGGGGGGATCCTACGAGCAGTACTTC

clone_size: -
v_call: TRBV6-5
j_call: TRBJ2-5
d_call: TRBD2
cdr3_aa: CASTGLVGETQYF
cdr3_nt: TGTGCCAGCACCGGACTAGTGGGAGAGACCCAGTACTTC

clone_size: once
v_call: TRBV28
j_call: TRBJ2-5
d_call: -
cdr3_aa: CASSSQETQYF
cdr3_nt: TGTGCCAGCAGTTCTCAAGAGACCCAGTACTTC

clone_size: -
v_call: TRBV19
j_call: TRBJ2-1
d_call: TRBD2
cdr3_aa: CASSIHFRGGAYNEQFF
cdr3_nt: TGTGCCAGTAGTATACACTTTCGTGGGGGGGCCTACAATGAGCAGTTCTTC

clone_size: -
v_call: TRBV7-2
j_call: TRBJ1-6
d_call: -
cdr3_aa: CASSLGGGQSYNSPLHF
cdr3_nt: TGTGCCAGCAGCTTAGGAGGCGGACAGAGCTATAATTCACCCCTCCACTTT

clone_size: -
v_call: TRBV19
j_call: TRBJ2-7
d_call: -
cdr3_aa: CASSIMTLAGGYEQYF
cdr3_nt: TGTGCCAGTAGTATTATGACTCTGGCAGGAGGGTACGAGCAGTACTTC

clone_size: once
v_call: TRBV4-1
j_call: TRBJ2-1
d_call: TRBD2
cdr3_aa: CASSQDGRGSSYNEQFF
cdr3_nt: TGCGCCAGCAGCCAAGATGGGCGGGGGAGCTCCTACAATGAGCAGTTCTTC